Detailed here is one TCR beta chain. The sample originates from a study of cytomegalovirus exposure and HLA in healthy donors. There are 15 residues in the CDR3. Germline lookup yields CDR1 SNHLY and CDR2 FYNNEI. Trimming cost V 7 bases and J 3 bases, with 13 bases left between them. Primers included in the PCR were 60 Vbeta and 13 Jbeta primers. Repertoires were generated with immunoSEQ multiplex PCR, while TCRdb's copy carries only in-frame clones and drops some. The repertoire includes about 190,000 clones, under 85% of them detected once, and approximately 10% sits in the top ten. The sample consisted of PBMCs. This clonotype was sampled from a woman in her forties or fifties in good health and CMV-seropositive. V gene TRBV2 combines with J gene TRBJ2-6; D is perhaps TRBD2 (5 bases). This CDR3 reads CASMEVLVGANVLTF. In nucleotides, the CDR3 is TGTGCCAGCATGGAGGTTTTGGTTGGGGCCAACGTCCTGACTTTC.